These T cell receptor beta chains were read from a single sample in a study of control samples from healthy donors and cancer patients. TCRdb's copy holds only in-frame clones and misses some; the assay was immunoSEQ multiplex PCR. Among under 85,000 clones, about 95% were seen once, and the ten largest hold 6.2%. Sequencing input: blood. All receptors come from a woman between 35 and 50 years old in good health. The CDR3 runs from the conserved cysteine through the conserved F or W. D genes are given only for firm matches. Size tells how often a clone was seen (once, few, many) or the class of an expanded clone, and some rows leave it out.

j_call,d_call,clone_size,v_call,cdr3_length,cdr3_nt,cdr3_aa
TRBJ2-3,TRBD1,NA,TRBV10-3,13,TGTGCCATCAGTGTACAGGGGGCGCGAACGCAGTATTTT,CAISVQGARTQYF
TRBJ1-1,NA,NA,TRBV5-1,15,TGCGCCAGCAGCTTGGGGGCACTGGAGGGGACTGAAGCTTTCTTT,CASSLGALEGTEAFF
TRBJ1-6,NA,NA,TRBV4-2,16,TGTGCCAGCAGCCAAGGAGCACAGGGTTATAATTCACCCCTCCACTTT,CASSQGAQGYNSPLHF
TRBJ2-7,NA,once,TRBV3-1/TRBV3-2,14,TGTGCCAGCAGCCAAGTTCTCAGTTTCTACGAGCAGTACTTC,CASSQVLSFYEQYF
TRBJ2-7,NA,once,TRBV19,12,TGTGCCACCCGACAGGCGCCGTACGAGCAGTACTTC,CATRQAPYEQYF
TRBJ1-1,NA,NA,TRBV10-3,14,TGTGCCAGCAAGGTTCCGGGGAAGGGAACTGAAGCTTTCTTT,CASKVPGKGTEAFF
TRBJ2-2,TRBD2,NA,TRBV19,15,TGTGCCAGTAGTATTATCGGGGGGATCACCGGGGAGCTGTTTTTT,CASSIIGGITGELFF
TRBJ2-3,TRBD1,NA,TRBV11-2,15,TGTGCCAGCACTTGGACAGGGCTCACGGGCGATACGCAGTATTTT,CASTWTGLTGDTQYF
TRBJ2-7,TRBD1,NA,TRBV5-1,16,TGCGCCAGCAGCTATGGCGCCGGGACAGGATCCTACGAGCAGTACTTC,CASSYGAGTGSYEQYF
TRBJ1-2,NA,NA,TRBV12-3/TRBV12-4,12,TGTGCCAGCATGACGGCTCTCTATGGCTACACCTTC,CASMTALYGYTF
TRBJ1-1,NA,NA,TRBV12-3/TRBV12-4,10,TGTGCCAGCAGTTTACAGCGGGCTTTCTTT,CASSLQRAFF
TRBJ2-7,NA,few,TRBV6-2/TRBV6-3,12,TGTGCCAGCAGTACGGGATCGGGGGAGCAGTACTTC,CASSTGSGEQYF
TRBJ1-4,NA,NA,TRBV9,17,TGTGCCAGCAGCGTAGGGCAAGCTCGCCTGGCTAATGAAAAACTGTTTTTT,CASSVGQARLANEKLFF
TRBJ1-1,NA,NA,TRBV30,14,TGTGCCTGGAGTGTAACACGCTTGAACACTGAAGCTTTCTTT,CAWSVTRLNTEAFF
TRBJ2-1,NA,NA,TRBV27,11,TGTGCCAGCAGTTATAACTATGAGCAGTTCTTC,CASSYNYEQFF
TRBJ1-2,NA,NA,TRBV5-6,12,TGTGCCAGCAGCTTGACCACTGTCTCACACACCTTC,CASSLTTVSHTF
TRBJ1-4,NA,NA,TRBV9,15,TGTGCCAGCAGCGAACGCAGGGGATCTAATGAAAAACTGTTTTTT,CASSERRGSNEKLFF
TRBJ2-7,TRBD2,NA,TRBV7-2,14,TGTGCCAGCAGCGCCGGACTAGCCTCCTACGAGCAGTACTTC,CASSAGLASYEQYF
TRBJ1-1,NA,NA,TRBV21-1,14,TGTGCCAGCAGCGAGGACCCTTTGGAAACTGAAGCTTTCTTT,CASSEDPLETEAFF
TRBJ2-1,NA,NA,TRBV11-3,18,TGTGCCAGCAGCTTAGGAGACTCACTCGGAGAGGATCACAATGAGCAGTTCTTC,CASSLGDSLGEDHNEQFF
TRBJ2-3,NA,NA,TRBV4-2,16,TGTGCCAGCAGCCAAGTAGTTGGCGGGGGCACAGATACGCAGTATTTT,CASSQVVGGGTDTQYF
TRBJ2-2,NA,NA,TRBV12-3/TRBV12-4,11,TGTGCCAGCAGATTCACCGGGGAGCTGTTTTTT,CASRFTGELFF
TRBJ2-1,TRBD1,NA,TRBV27,15,TGTGCCAGCAGTACCCGGGACAGGGGGAACAATGAGCAGTTCTTC,CASSTRDRGNNEQFF
TRBJ1-2,NA,NA,TRBV14,14,TGTGCCAGCAGCTTCGATTCAGGGGTCTATGGCTACACCTTC,CASSFDSGVYGYTF
TRBJ1-1,TRBD1,NA,TRBV7-8,16,TGTGCCAGCAGCTTAGGGACAGGGGGCTTGAACACTGAAGCTTTCTTT,CASSLGTGGLNTEAFF
TRBJ2-5,NA,NA,TRBV14,15,TGTGCCAGCAGCCAAGTTGGAGGGCGCCCAGAGACCCAGTACTTC,CASSQVGGRPETQYF
TRBJ2-2,TRBD2,NA,TRBV5-1,15,TGCGCCAGCAGCTTAGAGACTAGCGGTACCGGGGAGCTGTTTTTT,CASSLETSGTGELFF
TRBJ2-7,TRBD2,NA,TRBV3-1/TRBV3-2,14,TGTGCCAGCAGCCAGGGTAGCGGGAACTACGAGCAGTACTTC,CASSQGSGNYEQYF
TRBJ1-1,NA,NA,TRBV9,14,TGTGCCAGCAGCGTAGCCGACGGGGACACTGAAGCTTTCTTT,CASSVADGDTEAFF
TRBJ1-6,NA,NA,TRBV5-8,13,TGTGCCAGCATCACGAGGTGGAATTCACCCCTCCACTTT,CASITRWNSPLHF
TRBJ2-2,NA,once,TRBV18,17,TGTGCCAGCTCATCTCAAACAGGGCCAGGGCTTCCCGGGGAGCTGTTTTTT,CASSSQTGPGLPGELFF
TRBJ1-4,NA,few,TRBV18,15,TGTGCCAGCTCAACTCCGGACGGCGGAATTGAAAAACTGTTTTTT,CASSTPDGGIEKLFF
TRBJ2-7,TRBD1,once,TRBV18,15,TGTGCCAGCTCACTTAGTCCCGGGACAGGGGGCGAGCAGTACTTC,CASSLSPGTGGEQYF
TRBJ2-5,NA,NA,TRBV10-2,14,TGCGCCAGCAGCTTGGGCGGGCCCCAAGAGACCCAGTACTTC,CASSLGGPQETQYF
TRBJ1-4,TRBD1,NA,TRBV19,13,TGTGCCAGTATCACAGGGGCTACTGGGAAACTGTTTTTT,CASITGATGKLFF
TRBJ1-1,NA,NA,TRBV6-5,15,TGTGCCAGCAGTTACTTCGCTGCAAGGAACACTGAAGCTTTCTTT,CASSYFAARNTEAFF
TRBJ1-2,TRBD1,NA,TRBV19,16,TGTGCCAGTAACCCGCGGGACAGGGCGTATAACTATGGCTACACCTTC,CASNPRDRAYNYGYTF
TRBJ2-5,TRBD2,NA,TRBV11-2,13,TGTGCCAGCAGCTTAGCTGGGGGGGATGCCCAGTACTTC,CASSLAGGDAQYF
TRBJ2-1,NA,NA,TRBV3-1/TRBV3-2,15,TGTGCCAGCAGCCAAAGCCGTCCCTTATACAATGAGCAGTTCTTC,CASSQSRPLYNEQFF
TRBJ1-2,NA,NA,TRBV3-1/TRBV3-2,12,TGTGCCAGCAGCCAAGGACAGGTGGGCTACACCTTC,CASSQGQVGYTF
TRBJ2-7,NA,NA,TRBV25-1,11,TGTGCCAGCAGTGACTTATACGAGCAGTACTTC,CASSDLYEQYF
TRBJ1-2,NA,NA,TRBV2,17,TGTGCCAGCAGTGACCCTAAGGCGGGCGGAACTAACTATGGCTACACCTTC,CASSDPKAGGTNYGYTF
TRBJ1-6,NA,NA,TRBV28,12,TGTGCCAGCACCGTGTTCCGTTCACCCCTCCACTTT,CASTVFRSPLHF
TRBJ2-2,NA,once,TRBV19,18,TGTGCCAGTAGTATAGAAGGCCCTAATCCAGGATCCACCGGGGAGCTGTTTTTT,CASSIEGPNPGSTGELFF